The present entry profiles one T cell receptor (beta chain) with its context. Its antigen is still unknown. Use of 60 Vbeta and 13 Jbeta primers characterized the PCR. The repertoire was sequenced with immunoSEQ multiplex PCR; TCRdb's copy has only in-frame clones and lacks some. The table has 150,000 to 200,000 clones, around four fifths seen once. The source of the sample is a study of cytomegalovirus exposure and HLA in healthy donors. Overall study results and limits: It has been reported that TCR beta sequences accurately predicted the HLA-A and HLA-B alleles of most subjects.

Germline lookup yields CDR1 ENHRY and CDR2 SYGVKD. The CDR3 has 14 amino acids. With 6 bases clipped from V and 6 bases from J, the junction kept 7 bases outside the gene matches. This TCR derives from a man aged 40-50 years in good health and CMV-seropositive. The sample was PBMCs. J is TRBJ2-7 and V is TRBV10-3, with 11 bases fitting TRBD2. CDR3 bases: TGTGCCATCAGGCTCGGTCTAGCGGGAGGCGAGCAGTACTTC. Amino acids: CAIRLGLAGGEQYF.